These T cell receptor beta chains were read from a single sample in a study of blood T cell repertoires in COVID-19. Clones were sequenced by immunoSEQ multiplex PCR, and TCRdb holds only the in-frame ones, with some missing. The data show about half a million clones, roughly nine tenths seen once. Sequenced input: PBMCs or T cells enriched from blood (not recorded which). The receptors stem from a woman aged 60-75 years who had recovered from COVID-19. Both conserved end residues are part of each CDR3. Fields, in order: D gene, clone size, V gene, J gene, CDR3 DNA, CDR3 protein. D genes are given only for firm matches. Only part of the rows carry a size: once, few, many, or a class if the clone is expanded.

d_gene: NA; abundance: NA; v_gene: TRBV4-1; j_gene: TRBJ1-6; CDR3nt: TGCGCCAGCAGCCAAGAGAAAGGACAGTCTGGGTCACCCCTCCACTTT; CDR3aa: CASSQEKGQSGSPLHF
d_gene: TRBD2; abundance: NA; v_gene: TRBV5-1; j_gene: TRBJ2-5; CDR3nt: TGCGCCAGCAGCTTTGGTGCCAGCGGGGGGAAAGAGACCCAGTACTTC; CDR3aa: CASSFGASGGKETQYF
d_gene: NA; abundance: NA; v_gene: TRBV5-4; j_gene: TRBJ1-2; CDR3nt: TGTGCCAGCAGCTTAATCGGACAGACTAACTATGGCTACACCTTC; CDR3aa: CASSLIGQTNYGYTF
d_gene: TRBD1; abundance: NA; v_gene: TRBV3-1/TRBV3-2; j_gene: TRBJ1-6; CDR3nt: TGTGCCAGCAGCCACCATGGACAGGGGAATTCACCCCTCCACTTT; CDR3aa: CASSHHGQGNSPLHF
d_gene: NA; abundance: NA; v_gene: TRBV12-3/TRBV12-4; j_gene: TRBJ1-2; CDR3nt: TGTGCCAGCAGTTTCGACGGGAGTCGTGGCTACACCTTC; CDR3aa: CASSFDGSRGYTF
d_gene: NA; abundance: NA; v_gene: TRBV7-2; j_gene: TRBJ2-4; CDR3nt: TGTGCCAGCAGCTTCCGAGGAGAAAACATTCAGTACTTC; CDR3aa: CASSFRGENIQYF
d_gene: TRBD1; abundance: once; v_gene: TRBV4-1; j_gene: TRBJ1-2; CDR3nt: TGCGCCAGCAGTTCCGGGACAGAGTTGTATGGCTACACCTTC; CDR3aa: CASSSGTELYGYTF
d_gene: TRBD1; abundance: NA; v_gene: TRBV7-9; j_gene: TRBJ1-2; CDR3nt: TGTGCCAGCAGCCTCCGGGACAGGGCATATGGCTACACCTTC; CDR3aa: CASSLRDRAYGYTF
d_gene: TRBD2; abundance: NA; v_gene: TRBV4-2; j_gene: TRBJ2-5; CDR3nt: TGTGCCAGCAGCCAAGACGGGACTACCCAAGAGACCCAGTACTTC; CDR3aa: CASSQDGTTQETQYF
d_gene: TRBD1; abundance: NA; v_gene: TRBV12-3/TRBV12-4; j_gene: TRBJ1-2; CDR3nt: TGTGCCAGCAGTTTTACAGGGGGTAGTGGCTACACCTTC; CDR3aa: CASSFTGGSGYTF
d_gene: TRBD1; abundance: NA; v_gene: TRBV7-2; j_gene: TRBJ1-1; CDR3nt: TGTGCCAGCAGTTACAGGGGTCTCGGTTATCACACTGAAGCTTTCTTT; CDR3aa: CASSYRGLGYHTEAFF
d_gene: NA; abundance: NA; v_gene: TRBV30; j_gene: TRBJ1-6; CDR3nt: TGTGCCTGGAGTGTAGAGCAGGGGTCCTATAATTCACCCCTCCACTTT; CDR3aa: CAWSVEQGSYNSPLHF
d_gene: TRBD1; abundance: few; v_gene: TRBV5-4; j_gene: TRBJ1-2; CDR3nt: TGTGCCAGCAGCTCCACCGGACAGGGACTAAACTATGGCTACACCTTC; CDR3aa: CASSSTGQGLNYGYTF
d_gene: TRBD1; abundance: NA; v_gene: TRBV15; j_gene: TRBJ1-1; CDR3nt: TGTGCCACCTTAACAGGGGGCAGTGAAGCTTTCTTT; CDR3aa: CATLTGGSEAFF
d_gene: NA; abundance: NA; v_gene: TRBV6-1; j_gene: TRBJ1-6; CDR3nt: TGTGCCAGCAGTGACCCACTGAGCTCCTATAATTCACCCCTCCACTTT; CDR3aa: CASSDPLSSYNSPLHF
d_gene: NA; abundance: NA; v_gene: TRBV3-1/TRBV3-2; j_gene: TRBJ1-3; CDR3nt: TGTGCCAGCAGCCACGGCGGGCTTATGGACACCATATATTTT; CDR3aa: CASSHGGLMDTIYF
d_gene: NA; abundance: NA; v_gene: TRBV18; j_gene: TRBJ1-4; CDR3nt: TGTGCCAGCTCGGAACGGACAGCAGAGGAAAAACTGTTTTTT; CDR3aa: CASSERTAEEKLFF
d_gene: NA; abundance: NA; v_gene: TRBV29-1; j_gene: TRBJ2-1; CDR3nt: TGCAGCGTTGAGAGGTTGAGCTCCTACAATGAGCAGTTCTTC; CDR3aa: CSVERLSSYNEQFF
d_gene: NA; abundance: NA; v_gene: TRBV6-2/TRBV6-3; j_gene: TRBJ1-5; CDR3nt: TGTGCCAGCAGTTACCTTACAGGGCCCCTATCGGCCCAGCATTTT; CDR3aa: CASSYLTGPLSAQHF
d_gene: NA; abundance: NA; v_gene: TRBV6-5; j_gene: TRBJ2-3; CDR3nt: TGTGCCAGCACTCAGACTTTCCCAGATACGCAGTATTTT; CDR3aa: CASTQTFPDTQYF
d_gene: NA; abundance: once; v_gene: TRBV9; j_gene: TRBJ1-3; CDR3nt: TGTGCCAGCAGCGTAGGAGGCGCTGGAAACACCATATATTTT; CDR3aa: CASSVGGAGNTIYF
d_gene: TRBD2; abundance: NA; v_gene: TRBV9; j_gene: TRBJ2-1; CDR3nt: TGTGCCAGCAGCGTAGCCGGGACTACAGAGGAGCAGTTCTTC; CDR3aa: CASSVAGTTEEQFF
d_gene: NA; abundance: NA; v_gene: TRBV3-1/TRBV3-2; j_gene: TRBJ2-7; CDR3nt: TGTGCCAGCAGCCAAGCCAGGGCCCACTACGAGCAGTACTTC; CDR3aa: CASSQARAHYEQYF
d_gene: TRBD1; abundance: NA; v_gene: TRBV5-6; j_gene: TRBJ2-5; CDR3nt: TGTGCCAGCAGCTCCGGGACAGGGAAAGAGACCCAGTACTTC; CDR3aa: CASSSGTGKETQYF
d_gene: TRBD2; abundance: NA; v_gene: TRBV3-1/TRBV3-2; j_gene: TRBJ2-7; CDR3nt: TGTGCCAGCAGCCAAAAAGGGACTAGCGGGTGGCAGTACTTC; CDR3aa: CASSQKGTSGWQYF
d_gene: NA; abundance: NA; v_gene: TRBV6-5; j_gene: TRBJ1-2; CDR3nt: TGTGCCAGCAGTTCAAAACACAGGCGCCCCTATGGCTACACCTTC; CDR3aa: CASSSKHRRPYGYTF
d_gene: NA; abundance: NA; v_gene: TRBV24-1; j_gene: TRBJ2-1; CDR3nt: TGTGCCACCAGTGATTTGTCAGGCCCTCCCTACAATGAGCAGTTCTTC; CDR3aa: CATSDLSGPPYNEQFF
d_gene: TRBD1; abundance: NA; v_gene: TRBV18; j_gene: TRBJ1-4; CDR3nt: TGTGCCAGCTCACCAAACAGGGGGCAGGGTAATGAAAAACTGTTTTTT; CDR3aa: CASSPNRGQGNEKLFF
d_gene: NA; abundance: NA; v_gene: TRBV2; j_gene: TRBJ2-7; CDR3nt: TGTGCCAGCAGTCGCAGGGGCCTCTCCTACGAGCAGTACTTC; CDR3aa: CASSRRGLSYEQYF
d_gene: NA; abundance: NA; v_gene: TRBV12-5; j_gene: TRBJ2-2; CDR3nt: TGTGCTAGTGGTTGGGGGACAACGAACACCGGGGAGCTGTTTTTT; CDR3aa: CASGWGTTNTGELFF
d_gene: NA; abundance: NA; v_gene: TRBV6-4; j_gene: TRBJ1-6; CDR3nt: TGTGCCAGCAGTCCGGACAGAAATTCACCCCTCCACTTT; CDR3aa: CASSPDRNSPLHF
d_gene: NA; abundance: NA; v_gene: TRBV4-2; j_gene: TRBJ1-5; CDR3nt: TGTGCCAGCAGCACCAGGCAGGGGAGTATCTTCCGTCAGCCCCAGCATTTT; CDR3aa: CASSTRQGSIFRQPQHF
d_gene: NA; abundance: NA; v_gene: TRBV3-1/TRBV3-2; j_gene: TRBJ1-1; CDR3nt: TGTGCCAGCAGCCAAGGACAGGTTTGGGACACTGAAGCTTTCTTT; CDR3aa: CASSQGQVWDTEAFF
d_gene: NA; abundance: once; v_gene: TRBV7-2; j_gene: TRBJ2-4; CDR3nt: TGTGCCAGCAGCTTAGATAGCGCGGGTGCCCGCAGTAACATTCAGTACTTC; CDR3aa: CASSLDSAGARSNIQYF
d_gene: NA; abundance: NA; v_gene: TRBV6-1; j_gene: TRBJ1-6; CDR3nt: TGTGCCAGCAGTGAGCAGGTGAATTCACCCCTCCACTTT; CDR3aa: CASSEQVNSPLHF
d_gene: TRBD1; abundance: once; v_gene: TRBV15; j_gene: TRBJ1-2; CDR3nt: TGTGCCACCCGACTCCAGGACAGGGACTATGGCTACACCTTC; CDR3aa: CATRLQDRDYGYTF
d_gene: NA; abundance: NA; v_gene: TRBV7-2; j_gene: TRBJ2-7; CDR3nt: TGTGCCAGCAGCTCCTCAGAGGGTGGTCCATCCTACGAGCAGTACTTC; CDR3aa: CASSSSEGGPSYEQYF
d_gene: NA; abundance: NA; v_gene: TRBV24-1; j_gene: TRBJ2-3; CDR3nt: TGTGCCACCAGTGATTTGGCCGGGGGGCGCACAGATACGCAGTATTTT; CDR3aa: CATSDLAGGRTDTQYF
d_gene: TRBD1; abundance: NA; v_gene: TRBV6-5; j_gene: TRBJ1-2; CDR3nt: TGTGCCAGCAGCATCCCCGGACAGGGAGGTTATGGCTACACCTTC; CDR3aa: CASSIPGQGGYGYTF
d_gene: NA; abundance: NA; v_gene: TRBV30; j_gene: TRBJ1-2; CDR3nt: TGTGCCTGGAGTCATCTACCCTATGGCTACACCTTC; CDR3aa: CAWSHLPYGYTF
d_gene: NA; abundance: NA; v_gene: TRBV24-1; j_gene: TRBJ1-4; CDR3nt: TGTGCCACCAGATCGGAAAAACTGTTTTTT; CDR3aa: CATRSEKLFF
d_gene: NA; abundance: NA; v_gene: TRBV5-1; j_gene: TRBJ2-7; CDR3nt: TGCGCCAGCAGCTCCTCAGTCTCCTACGAGCAGTACTTC; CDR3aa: CASSSSVSYEQYF
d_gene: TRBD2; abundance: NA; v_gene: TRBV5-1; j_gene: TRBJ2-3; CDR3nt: TGCGCCAGCAGCTCCCGACCACCGACTAGCGGGGGCACAGATACGCAGTATTTT; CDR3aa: CASSSRPPTSGGTDTQYF
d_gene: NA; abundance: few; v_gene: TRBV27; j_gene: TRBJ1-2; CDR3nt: TGTGCCAGCAGCCCGGGAGGGGGGGAAGGCTACACCTTC; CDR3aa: CASSPGGGEGYTF
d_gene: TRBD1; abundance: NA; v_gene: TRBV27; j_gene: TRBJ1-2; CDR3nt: TGTGCCAGCGGATTTTTCGGGACAGGGTCTAACTACACCTTC; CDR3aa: CASGFFGTGSNYTF
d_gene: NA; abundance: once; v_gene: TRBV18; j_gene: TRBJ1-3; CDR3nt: TGTGCCAGCTCATACCCAGGGGCCCCGGATGGAAACACCATATATTTT; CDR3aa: CASSYPGAPDGNTIYF
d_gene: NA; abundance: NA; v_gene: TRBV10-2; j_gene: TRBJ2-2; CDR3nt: TGCGCCAGCCGGCCGAACAGGGAAACCGGGGAGCTGTTTTTT; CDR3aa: CASRPNRETGELFF
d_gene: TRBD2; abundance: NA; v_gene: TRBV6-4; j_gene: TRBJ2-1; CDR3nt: TGTGCCAGCAGTGAAAGGTCTAGCGGAACATACAATGAGCAGTTCTTC; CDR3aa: CASSERSSGTYNEQFF
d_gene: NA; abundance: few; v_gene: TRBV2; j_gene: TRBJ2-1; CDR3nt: TGTGCCAGCAATACAGTAGGCTCCTACAATGAGCAGTTCTTC; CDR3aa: CASNTVGSYNEQFF
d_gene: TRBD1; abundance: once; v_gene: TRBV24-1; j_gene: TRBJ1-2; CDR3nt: TGTGCCACCAGTGAAAACAGGGGTGATGGCTACACCTTC; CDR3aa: CATSENRGDGYTF
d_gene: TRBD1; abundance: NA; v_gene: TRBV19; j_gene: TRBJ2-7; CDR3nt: TGTGCCAGTAGGTCCGGGACAGGGGACTACGAGCAGTACTTC; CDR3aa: CASRSGTGDYEQYF
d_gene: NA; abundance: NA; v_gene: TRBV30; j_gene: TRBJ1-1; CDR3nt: TGTGCCTCCGATAACCTACGTCAGGGGAACACTGAAGCTTTCTTT; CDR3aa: CASDNLRQGNTEAFF
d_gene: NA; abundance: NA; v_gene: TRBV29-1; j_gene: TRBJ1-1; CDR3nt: TGCAGCGTTGAAGATCGGGGGGGCTATGAAGCTTTCTTT; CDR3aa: CSVEDRGGYEAFF
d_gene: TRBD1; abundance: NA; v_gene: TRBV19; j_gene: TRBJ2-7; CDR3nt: TGTGCCAGTAGTATAGGACAGGGTGTGGGATACGAGCAGTACTTC; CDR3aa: CASSIGQGVGYEQYF
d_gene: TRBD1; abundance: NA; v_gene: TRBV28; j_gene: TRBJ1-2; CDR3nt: TGTGCCAGCAGTTTTTCCGGGACAGCAAGTGGCTACACCTTC; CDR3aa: CASSFSGTASGYTF
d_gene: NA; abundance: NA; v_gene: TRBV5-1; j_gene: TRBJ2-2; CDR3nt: TGCGCCAGCAGCTCCACCCCTGGGACACCTACGAACACCGGGGAGCTGTTTTTT; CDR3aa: CASSSTPGTPTNTGELFF
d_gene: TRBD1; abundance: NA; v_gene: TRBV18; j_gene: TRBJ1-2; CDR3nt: TGTGCCAGCTCACCAACGGGACAGTACTATGGCTACACCTTC; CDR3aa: CASSPTGQYYGYTF
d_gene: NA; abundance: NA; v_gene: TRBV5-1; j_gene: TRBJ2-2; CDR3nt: TGCGCCAGCAGCGAGTCGAGGGGGGGCCCCGGGGAGCTGTTTTTT; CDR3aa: CASSESRGGPGELFF
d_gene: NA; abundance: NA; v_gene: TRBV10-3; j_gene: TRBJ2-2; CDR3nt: TGTGCCATCAGCCCGGACAGAAACACCGGGGAGCTGTTTTTT; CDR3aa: CAISPDRNTGELFF
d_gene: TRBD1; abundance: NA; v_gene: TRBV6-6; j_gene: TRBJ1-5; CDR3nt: TGTGCCAGCAGTTTTGGACAGGGGGAACAGCCCCAGCATTTT; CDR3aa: CASSFGQGEQPQHF